This note documents a single T cell receptor beta chain sequence. In this sample, this clonotype turned up many times. Its recognized antigen is unknown. No much larger clone exists at a distance of one base, and base qualities are not known. The CDR3 starts with the cysteine, ends with the phenylalanine, and has 14 residues. The DNA shown is the 42-base CDR3, in frame from base 1. The CDR1 and CDR2 encoded by the germline V gene (reference sequence) are SGHKS and YYEKEE. Here V drops 5 bases and J drops 5 bases, and the junction holds 6 bases not matched to any gene. In light of the paper, this sample's treatment or condition label describes: live attenuated yellow fever vaccine strain. PBMCs were isolated from peripheral blood using a standard Ficoll-Paque protocol. Dynabeads CD4 and CD8 positive selection kits were used to isolate CD4 and CD8 T-cell fractions. RNA was extracted with TriZol from bulk PBMCs, CD4 and CD8 fractions, and dextramer-positive and dextramer-negative fractions.

The data were produced on an Illumina NovaSeq 6000. TCR cDNA was made using 5'RACE template switching, a step that added a universal primer site and unique molecular identifiers. Priming of cDNA synthesis was performed from both the TCR alpha and TCR beta constant segments. Library amplification used two PCR steps, and the second PCR step added sample barcodes and sequencing adapters. Sequencing of libraries was performed on Illumina HiSeq 2500 (2x100 bp) or NovaSeq (2x150 bp). The authors' analysis ran thus. Demultiplexing of reads and collapsing into UMI consensus sequences were performed with MIGEC, and V(D)J alignment was carried out with MiXCR. Using edgeR on replicate PBMC samples, clonotypes were called vaccine-responding if FDR was below 0.01 and the log2 fold change was above 5 up to day 15. Each bulk clonotype was labeled CD4 or CD8 based on which sequenced repertoire, CD4 or CD8, contained the clonotype at higher abundance. TCRdb redid the processing of the public reads, applying fastp at Q25 and MiXCR, and retained in-frame beta chains. Under each unique CDR3 protein, matching rows form one entry showing the most common genes and DNA. In this record, the V and J calls reflect TCRdb's handling and not the investigators' own analysis. In all, the sample holds about 210,000 distinct CDR3 sequences, and 2.5% to 3.5% of those were seen once. The top ten clonotypes cover approximately 3% of the sample.

This sample was included in a study of T cells after yellow fever vaccination (dated 2019 in TCRdb). About the full investigation: The SMART-Seq v4 Ultra Low Input RNA kit was used to prepare libraries from fractions with low cell numbers. To follow T-cell clones before and after both primary and booster YFV17D yellow fever vaccination, bulk TCR alpha and beta repertoires underwent longitudinal sequencing. Two healthy male donors made up the cohort, one aged 18 to 29 years and the other aged 30 to 40 years. Blood was drawn at multiple timepoints before and after primary and secondary immunization, with bulk PBMC replicates and cell subsets isolated. General findings and caveats noted by the study authors: The study included only two donors, which limits how far the findings can be generalized. The secondary T-cell response was found to be weaker but faster than the primary response, with a peak reached on day 5 rather than on day 15. A small share of clonotypes was detected in both CD4 and CD8 compartments, with the overlap likely arising from convergent recombination. After the booster, most of the clones that had expanded following primary vaccination were detected again (roughly 97% of CD4 and 88% of CD8), which suggests that memory was broadly maintained. Computational filtering was required because FACS-sorted repertoires could contain abundant contaminating clonotypes from the bulk population.

The V and J genes are TRBV5-5 and TRBJ2-5; 10 bases in the junction line up with TRBD1. The TCR sequence derives from a man aged 18 to 35 who received the YFV17D yellow fever vaccine. The source material was CD4+ T cells sorted from PBMCs, sampled 10 days after the yellow fever booster vaccination. The CDR3 protein sequence reads: CASSAAGQGETQYF. The sequence in DNA is TGTGCCAGCAGTGCAGCGGGACAGGGGGAGACCCAGTACTTC. Here the CDR3 is joined to the reference TRBV5-5 and TRBJ2-5 genes, and the full variable domain is: DAGVTQSPTHLIKTRGQQVTLRCSPISGHKSVSWYQQVLGQGPQFIFQYYEKEERGRGNFPDRFSARQFPNYSSELNVNALLLGDSALYLCASSAAGQGETQYFGPGTRLLVL.